This paragraph reports one T cell receptor (beta chain). Naive CD8 isolation took CD45RO-negative cells positively selected for CCR7 and excluded terminally differentiated effector memory CD45RA+ cells. This record belongs to a study of shared clonotypes between healthy human individuals. This CDR3 spans 14 amino acids. In germline, CDR1 is SGHAT, CDR2 FQNNGV. The ends were cut back, 0 bases at V and 4 bases at J, with 10 bases in the middle. The method was immunoSEQ multiplex PCR; TCRdb's version includes in-frame clones alone and lacks a portion of them. The data hold over 750,000 clones, with 96% observed a single time.

Sequencing was performed on naive CD8+ T cells sorted from blood. The gene calls are TRBV11-2 and TRBJ2-7; D unresolved. The clonotype comes from a man aged 30-40 years in good health. CDR3 amino acids: CASSLDLKPYEQYF. The CDR3 region has the DNA TGTGCCAGCAGCTTAGATTTAAAACCTTACGAGCAGTACTTC.